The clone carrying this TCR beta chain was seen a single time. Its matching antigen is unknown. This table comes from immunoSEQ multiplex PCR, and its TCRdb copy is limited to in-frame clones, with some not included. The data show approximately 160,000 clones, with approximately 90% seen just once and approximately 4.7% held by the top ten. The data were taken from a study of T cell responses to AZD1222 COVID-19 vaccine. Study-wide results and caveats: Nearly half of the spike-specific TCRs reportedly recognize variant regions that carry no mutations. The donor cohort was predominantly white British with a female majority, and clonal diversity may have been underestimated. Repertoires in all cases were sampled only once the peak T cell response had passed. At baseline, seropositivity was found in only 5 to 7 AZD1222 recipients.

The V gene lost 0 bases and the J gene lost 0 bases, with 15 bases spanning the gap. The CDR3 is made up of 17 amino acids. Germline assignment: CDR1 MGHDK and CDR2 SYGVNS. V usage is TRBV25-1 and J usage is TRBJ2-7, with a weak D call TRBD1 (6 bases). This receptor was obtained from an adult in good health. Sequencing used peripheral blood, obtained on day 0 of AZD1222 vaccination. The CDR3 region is CASSEYCGRGSSYEQYF. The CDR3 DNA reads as TGTGCCAGCAGTGAATACTGCGGCAGGGGTAGCTCCTACGAGCAGTACTTC.